Each of the 17 T cell receptor beta chains below was sequenced from the same sample in a study of blood T cell repertoires in COVID-19. Produced via immunoSEQ multiplex PCR; TCRdb's table is partial and in-frame only. The profile shows about 400,000 clones, 80% to 90% of them singletons. Sequencing was performed on peripheral blood. These receptors came from a woman aged 25 to 39 with active or convalescent COVID-19.

The chain employs TRBV9 and TRBJ1-6, with D maybe TRBD1 (5 bases). V lost 1 base to trimming and J lost 9 bases, with 11 bases between them. The CDR3 sequence is 14 residues long. Germline V lookup: CDR1 SGDLS, CDR2 YYNGEE. The CDR3 here is CASSVLGAGSPLHF. CDR3 nucleotide sequence: TGTGCCAGCAGCGTACTAGGGGCTGGTTCACCCCTCCACTTT.

The chain joins TRBV6-4 to TRBJ1-1; no definite D call. With 4 bases removed from V and 1 base from J, the gap between germline ends came to 10 bases. The germline V gene encodes CDR1 MRHNA and CDR2 SNTAGT. The CDR3 runs 14 residues. DNA of the CDR3: TGTGCCAGCAGTGTCGACGGAGCGAACACTGAAGCTTTCTTT. Translated: CASSVDGANTEAFF.

CDR3 nucleotides: TGTGCCAGCAGTGAGAGGACAGGGCTCACAGATACGCAGTATTTT. Protein: CASSERTGLTDTQYF. The rearrangement links TRBV6-2 or TRBV6-3 to TRBJ2-3; 8 positions match TRBD1. J was trimmed by 2 bases and V by 5 bases; bases with no gene match: 6. Germline V CDR1 and CDR2: MNHEY, SVGEGT. There are 15 residues in the CDR3.

The CDR3: CASSFADGNTIYF. CDR3 nucleotide sequence: TGTGCCAGCAGCTTTGCGGATGGAAACACCATATATTTT. The genes are TRBV7-9 and TRBJ1-3; D is uncertain. The CDR3 has 13 residues. Germline CDR1 SEHNR, CDR2 FQNEAQ (reference sequence). Trimming removed 3 bases at V and 3 bases at J, with 6 bases between.

The chain carries TRBV6-5 and TRBJ2-5, with D perhaps TRBD2 (6 bases). The CDR3 consists of 13 residues. Germline values: CDR1 MNHEY, CDR2 SVGAGI. The V end was cut by 7 bases, the J end by 4 bases, with 13 bases between. The DNA for the CDR3 is TGTGCCAGCAAGAATAGCGGAGGAGAGACCCAGTACTTC. It translates to CASKNSGGETQYF.

The chain links TRBV5-1 to TRBJ1-2; 9 bases align to TRBD1. After removal of 3 bases from V and 7 bases from J, the junction contained 10 bases not matched to a gene. The CDR3 covers 15 residues. Germline CDR1 is SGHRS and CDR2 is YFSETQ. The CDR3 loop is CASSSYAGTGIGYTF. In nucleotides, the CDR3 is TGCGCCAGCAGCTCATACGCCGGGACAGGGATTGGCTACACCTTC.

This clone has only one observation. CDR3 protein: CATSRDRPWEYNQPQHF. CDR3 nucleotide sequence: TGTGCCACCAGCAGAGATCGGCCCTGGGAGTACAATCAGCCCCAGCATTTT. The chain combines TRBV15 with TRBJ1-5; D call uncertain. V was pared by 0 bases and J by 3 bases, with 15 bases between. This CDR3 is 17 amino acids long. CDR1 and CDR2 from the germline V gene are LNHNV and YYDKDF (reference sequence).

CDR3 sequence reads: CGEVAGATYNEQFF. DNA of the CDR3: TGTGGGGAGGTGGCGGGAGCCACCTACAATGAGCAGTTCTTC. This chain joins TRBV7-2 and TRBJ2-1, with 7 bases lining up with TRBD2. Germline assignment: CDR1 SGHTA and CDR2 FQGNSA. The CDR3 length is 14 residues.

The gene calls are TRBV4-1 and TRBJ1-1; D remains ambiguous. V lost 0 bases and J lost 0, with 11 bases in between. There are 16 residues in the CDR3. Per the germline V gene, CDR1 is MGHRA and CDR2 is YSYEKL. In DNA, the CDR3 is TGCGCCAGCAGCCAAGATAGTCAACTGGTGAACACTGAAGCTTTCTTT. Amino acid sequence: CASSQDSQLVNTEAFF.

This chain uses TRBV27 with TRBJ2-6, with no clear D. The CDR3 loop spans 17 amino acids. Trimming removed 0 bases at V and 0 bases at J, with 9 bases between. Germline V gene lookup returns CDR1 MNHEY and CDR2 SMNVEV (reference sequence). CDR3 coding DNA: TGTGCCAGCAGTTTATCTTTGTGGGCCTCTGGGGCCAACGTCCTGACTTTC. Its protein product is CASSLSLWASGANVLTF. The whole variable domain, filled in from reference TRBV27 and TRBJ2-6, reads EAQVTQNPRYLITVTGKKLTVTCSQNMNHEYMSWYRQDPGLGLRQIYYSMNVEVTDKGDVPEGYKVSRKEKRNFPLILESPSPNQTSLYFCASSLSLWASGANVLTFGAGSRLTVL.

The chain carries TRBV7-6 and TRBJ1-1; D is perhaps TRBD1 (6 bases). V lost 5 bases, J lost 6 bases, and 16 bases lay in between. Germline CDR1 is SGHVS and CDR2 is FNYEAQ. The CDR3 is 14 residues long. The CDR3 DNA reads TGTGCCAGCAGCCGACAGGACAGCAAATCTGAAGCTTTCTTT. It encodes CASSRQDSKSEAFF.

The V and J genes are TRBV18 and TRBJ2-7; 10 bases match TRBD2. Germline CDR1 is KGHSH and CDR2 is LQKENI. Trimming cost V 0 bases and J 5 bases; bases outside gene matches: 7. The CDR3 totals 16 residues. CDR3 sequence (DNA): TGTGCCAGCTCACCACCTGGGACTAGCGCCAGTCACGAGCAGTACTTC. Its translation is CASSPPGTSASHEQYF.

The rearrangement links TRBV2 to TRBJ2-2, with TRBD1 identical over 7 bases. V lost 4 bases to trimming and J lost 8 bases; unmatched junction nucleotides: 7. CDR3 length: 14 amino acids. Germline V gene lookup returns CDR1 SNHLY and CDR2 FYNNEI. This chain's CDR3 is CASSVVLQGGELFF. In nucleotides, the CDR3 is TGTGCCAGCAGTGTTGTACTACAGGGGGGGGAGCTGTTTTTT.

This clone is a singleton in its sample. The J gene is TRBJ2-3, the V gene TRBV7-8; D may be TRBD1 (6 bases). The V gene's germline CDR1 is SGHVS and CDR2 FQNEAQ. This CDR3 comprises 14 residues. V lost 4 bases to trimming and J lost 4 bases, with 12 bases between them. CDR3: CASSSGQRPDTQYF. CDR3 coding DNA: TGTGCCAGCAGCTCAGGACAGCGTCCAGATACGCAGTATTTT.

This clone came up once. The rearrangement uses TRBV7-9 and TRBJ2-7; D is perhaps TRBD2 (5 bases). The CDR3 extends over 15 amino acids. From germline, CDR1 is SEHNR and CDR2 FQNEAQ (reference sequence). Trimming stripped 2 bases from V and 3 bases from J, with 14 bases between. CDR3 protein: CASSLSQGSLYEQYF. In nucleotides, the CDR3 is TGTGCCAGCAGCTTAAGTCAAGGGAGCCTCTACGAGCAGTACTTC. The full variable domain, in which reference TRBV7-9 and TRBJ2-7 provide the parts outside the CDR3, is DTGVSQNPRHKITKRGQNVTFRCDPISEHNRLYWYRQTLGQGPEFLTYFQNEAQLEKSRLLSDRFSAERPKGSFSTLEIQRTEQGDSAMYLCASSLSQGSLYEQYFGPGTRLTVT.

The chain links TRBV9 to TRBJ1-6; perhaps TRBD1 as D (5 bases). CDR3 length: 14 residues. Germline CDR1 and CDR2: SGDLS and YYNGEE. Trimming shortened V by 5 bases and J by 3 bases, and 9 bases separated the two germline ends. The CDR3 is CASSIDSYNSPLHF. CDR3 nucleotide sequence: TGTGCCAGCAGTATTGACAGCTATAATTCACCCCTCCACTTT.

J is TRBJ2-3 and V is TRBV7-7; 7 nucleotides line up with TRBD2. This CDR3 is 14 amino acids long. The germline V gene encodes CDR1 SSHAT and CDR2 FNYEAQ (reference sequence). V lost 4 bases to trimming and J lost 4 bases; unmatched junction nucleotides: 5. The CDR3 DNA follows: TGTGCCAGCAGCTCCGGACTAGAGGCAGATACGCAGTATTTT. Protein: CASSSGLEADTQYF. Together with reference TRBV7-7 and TRBJ2-3, the CDR3 gives the full variable domain: GAGVSQSPRYKVTKRGQDVTLRCDPISSHATLYWYQQALGQGPEFLTYFNYEAQPDKSGLPSDRFSAERPEGSISTLTIQRTEQRDSAMYRCASSSGLEADTQYFGPGTRLTVL.